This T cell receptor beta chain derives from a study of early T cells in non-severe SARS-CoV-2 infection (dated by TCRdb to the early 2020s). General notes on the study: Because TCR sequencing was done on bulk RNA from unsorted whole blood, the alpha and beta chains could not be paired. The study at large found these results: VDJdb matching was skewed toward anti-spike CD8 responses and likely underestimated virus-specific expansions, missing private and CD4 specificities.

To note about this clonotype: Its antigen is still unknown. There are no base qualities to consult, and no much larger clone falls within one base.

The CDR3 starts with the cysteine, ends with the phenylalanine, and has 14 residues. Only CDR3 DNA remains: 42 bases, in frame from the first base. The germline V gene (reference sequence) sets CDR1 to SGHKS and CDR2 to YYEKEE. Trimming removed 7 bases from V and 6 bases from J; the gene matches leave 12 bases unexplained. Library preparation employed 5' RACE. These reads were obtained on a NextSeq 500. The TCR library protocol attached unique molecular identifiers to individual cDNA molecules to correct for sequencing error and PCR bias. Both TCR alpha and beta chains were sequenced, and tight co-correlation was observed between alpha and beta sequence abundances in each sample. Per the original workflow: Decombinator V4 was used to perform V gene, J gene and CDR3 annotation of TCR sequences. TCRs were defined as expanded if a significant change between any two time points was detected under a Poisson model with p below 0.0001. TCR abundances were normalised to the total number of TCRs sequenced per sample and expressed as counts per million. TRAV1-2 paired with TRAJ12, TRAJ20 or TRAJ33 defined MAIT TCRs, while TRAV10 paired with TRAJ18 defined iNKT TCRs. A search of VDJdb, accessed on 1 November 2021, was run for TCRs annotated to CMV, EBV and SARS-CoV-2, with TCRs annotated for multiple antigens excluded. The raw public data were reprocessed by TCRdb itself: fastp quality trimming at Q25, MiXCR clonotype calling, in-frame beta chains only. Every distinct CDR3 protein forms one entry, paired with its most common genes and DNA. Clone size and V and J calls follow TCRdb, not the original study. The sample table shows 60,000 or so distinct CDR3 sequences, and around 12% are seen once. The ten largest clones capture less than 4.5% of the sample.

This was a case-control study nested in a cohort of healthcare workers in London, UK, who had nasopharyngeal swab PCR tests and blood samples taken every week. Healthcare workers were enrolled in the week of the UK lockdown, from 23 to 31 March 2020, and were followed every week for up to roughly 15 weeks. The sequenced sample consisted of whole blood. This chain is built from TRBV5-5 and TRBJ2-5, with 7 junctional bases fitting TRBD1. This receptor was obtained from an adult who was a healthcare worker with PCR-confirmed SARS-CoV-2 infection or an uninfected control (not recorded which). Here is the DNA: TGTGCCAGCGAGGAGACAGGGAATTTGAAGACCCAGTACTTC. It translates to CASEETGNLKTQYF.